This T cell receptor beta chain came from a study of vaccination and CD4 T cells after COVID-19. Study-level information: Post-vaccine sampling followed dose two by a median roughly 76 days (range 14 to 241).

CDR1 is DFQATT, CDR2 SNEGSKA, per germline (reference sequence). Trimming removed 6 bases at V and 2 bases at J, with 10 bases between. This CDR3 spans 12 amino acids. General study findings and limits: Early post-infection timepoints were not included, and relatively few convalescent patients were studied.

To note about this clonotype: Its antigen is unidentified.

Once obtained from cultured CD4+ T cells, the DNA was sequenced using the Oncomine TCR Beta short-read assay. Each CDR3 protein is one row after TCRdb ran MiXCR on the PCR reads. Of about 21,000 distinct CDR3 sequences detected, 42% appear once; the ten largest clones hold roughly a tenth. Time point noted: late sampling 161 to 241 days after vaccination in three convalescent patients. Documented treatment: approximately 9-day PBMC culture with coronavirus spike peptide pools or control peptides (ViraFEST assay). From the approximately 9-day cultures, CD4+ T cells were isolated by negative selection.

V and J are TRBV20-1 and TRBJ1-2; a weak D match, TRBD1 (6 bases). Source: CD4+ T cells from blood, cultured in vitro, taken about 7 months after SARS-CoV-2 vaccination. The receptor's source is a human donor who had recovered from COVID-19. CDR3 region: CSARTDNYGYTF. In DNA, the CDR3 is TGCAGTGCCCGGACAGACAACTATGGCTACACCTTC.